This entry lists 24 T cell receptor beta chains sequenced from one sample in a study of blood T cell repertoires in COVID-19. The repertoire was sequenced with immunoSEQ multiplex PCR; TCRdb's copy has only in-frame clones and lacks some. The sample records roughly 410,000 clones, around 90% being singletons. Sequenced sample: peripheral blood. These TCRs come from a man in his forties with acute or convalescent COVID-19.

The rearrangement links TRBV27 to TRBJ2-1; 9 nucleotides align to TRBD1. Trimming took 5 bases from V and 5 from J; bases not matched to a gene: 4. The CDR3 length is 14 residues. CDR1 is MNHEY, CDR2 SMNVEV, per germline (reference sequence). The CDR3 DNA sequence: TGTGCCAGCAGTATTTGGACAGGGGACAATGAGCAGTTCTTC. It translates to CASSIWTGDNEQFF.

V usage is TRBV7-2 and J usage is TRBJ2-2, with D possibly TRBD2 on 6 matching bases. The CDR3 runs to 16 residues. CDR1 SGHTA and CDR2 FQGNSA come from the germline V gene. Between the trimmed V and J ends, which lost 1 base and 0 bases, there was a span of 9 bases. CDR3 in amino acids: CASSLVAGTNTGELFF. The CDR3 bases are TGTGCCAGCAGCTTAGTCGCGGGGACGAACACCGGGGAGCTGTTTTTT.

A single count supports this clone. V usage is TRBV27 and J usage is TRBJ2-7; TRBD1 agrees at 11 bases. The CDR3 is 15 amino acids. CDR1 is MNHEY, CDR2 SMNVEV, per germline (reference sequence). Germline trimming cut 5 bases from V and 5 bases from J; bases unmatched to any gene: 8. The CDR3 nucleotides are TGTGCCAGCAGTACGTGGACAGGGGGCTTCGACGAGCAGTACTTC. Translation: CASSTWTGGFDEQYF.

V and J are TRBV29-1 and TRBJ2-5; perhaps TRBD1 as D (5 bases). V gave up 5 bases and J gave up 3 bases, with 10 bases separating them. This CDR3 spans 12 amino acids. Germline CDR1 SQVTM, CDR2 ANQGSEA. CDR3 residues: CSVMGQEETQYF. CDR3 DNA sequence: TGCAGCGTTATGGGGCAGGAAGAGACCCAGTACTTC.

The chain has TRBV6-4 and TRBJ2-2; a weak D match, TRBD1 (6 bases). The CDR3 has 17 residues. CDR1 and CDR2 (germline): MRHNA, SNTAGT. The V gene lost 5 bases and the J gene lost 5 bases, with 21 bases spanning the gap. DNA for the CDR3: TGTGCCAGCAGTCCCCGAACTACAGGGTTTGAGACCGGGGAGCTGTTTTTT. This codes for CASSPRTTGFETGELFF.

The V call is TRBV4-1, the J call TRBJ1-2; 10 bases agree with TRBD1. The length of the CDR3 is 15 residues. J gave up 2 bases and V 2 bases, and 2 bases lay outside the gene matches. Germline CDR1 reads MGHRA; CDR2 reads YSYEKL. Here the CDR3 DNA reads TGCGCCAGCAGCCAATGGACAGGGGGAAACTATGGCTACACCTTC. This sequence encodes CASSQWTGGNYGYTF.

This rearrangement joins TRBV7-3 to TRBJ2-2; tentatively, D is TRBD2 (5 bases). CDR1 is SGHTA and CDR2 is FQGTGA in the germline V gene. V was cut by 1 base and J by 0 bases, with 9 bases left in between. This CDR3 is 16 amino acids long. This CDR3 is CASSLRASSNTGELFF. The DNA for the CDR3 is TGTGCCAGCAGCTTAAGAGCTAGCTCGAACACCGGGGAGCTGTTTTTT.

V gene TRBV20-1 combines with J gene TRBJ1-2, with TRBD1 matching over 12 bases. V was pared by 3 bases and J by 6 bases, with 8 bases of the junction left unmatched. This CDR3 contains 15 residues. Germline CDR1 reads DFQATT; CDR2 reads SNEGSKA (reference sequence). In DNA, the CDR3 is TGCAGTGCTAGTCCCGGGACAGGGGGCGGTGATGGCTACACCTTC. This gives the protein CSASPGTGGGDGYTF.

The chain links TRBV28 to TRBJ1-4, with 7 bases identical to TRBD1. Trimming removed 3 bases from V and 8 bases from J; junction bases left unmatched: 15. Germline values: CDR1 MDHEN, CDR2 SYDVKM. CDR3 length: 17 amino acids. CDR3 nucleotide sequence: TGTGCCAGCAGTTTGCGAGTACAGGGGTCCAGATTCGAAAAACTGTTTTTT. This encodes CASSLRVQGSRFEKLFF.

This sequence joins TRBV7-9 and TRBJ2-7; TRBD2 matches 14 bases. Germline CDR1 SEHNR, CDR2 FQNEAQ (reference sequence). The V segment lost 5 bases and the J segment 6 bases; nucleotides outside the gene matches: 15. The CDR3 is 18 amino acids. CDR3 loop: CASSRPGLAGGFFREQYF. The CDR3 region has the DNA TGTGCCAGCAGCCGGCCCGGACTAGCGGGAGGTTTTTTCCGCGAGCAGTACTTC.

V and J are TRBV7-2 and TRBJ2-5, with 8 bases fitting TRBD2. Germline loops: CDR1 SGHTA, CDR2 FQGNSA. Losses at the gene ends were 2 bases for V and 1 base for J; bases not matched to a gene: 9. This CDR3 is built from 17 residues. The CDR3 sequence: CASSLFMWLAGQETQYF. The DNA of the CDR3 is TGTGCCAGCAGCTTATTTATGTGGCTAGCGGGCCAAGAGACCCAGTACTTC.

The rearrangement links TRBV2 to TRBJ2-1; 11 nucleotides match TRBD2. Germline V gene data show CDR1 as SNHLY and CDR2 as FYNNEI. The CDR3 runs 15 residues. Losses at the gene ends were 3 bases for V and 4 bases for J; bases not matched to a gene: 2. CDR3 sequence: CASSETSGEYNEQFF. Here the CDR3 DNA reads TGTGCCAGCAGTGAGACTAGCGGGGAATACAATGAGCAGTTCTTC. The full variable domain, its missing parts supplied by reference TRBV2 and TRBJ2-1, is EPEVTQTPSHQVTQMGQEVILRCVPISNHLYFYWYRQILGQKVEFLVSFYNNEISEKSEIFDDQFSVERPDGSNFTLKIRSTKLEDSAMYFCASSETSGEYNEQFFGPGTRLTVL.

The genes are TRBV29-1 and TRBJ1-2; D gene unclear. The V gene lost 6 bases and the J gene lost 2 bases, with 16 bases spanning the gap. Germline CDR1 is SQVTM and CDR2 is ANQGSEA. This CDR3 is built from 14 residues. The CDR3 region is CSVPPGFMNYGYTF. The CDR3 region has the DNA TGCAGCGTCCCTCCGGGGTTCATGAACTATGGCTACACCTTC.

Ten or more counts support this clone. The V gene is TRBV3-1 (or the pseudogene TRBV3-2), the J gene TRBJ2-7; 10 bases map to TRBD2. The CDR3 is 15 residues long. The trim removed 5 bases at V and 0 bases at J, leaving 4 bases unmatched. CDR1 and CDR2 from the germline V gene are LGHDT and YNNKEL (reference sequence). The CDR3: CASSTSGARSYEQYF. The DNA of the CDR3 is TGTGCCAGCAGCACTAGCGGGGCCCGCTCCTACGAGCAGTACTTC.

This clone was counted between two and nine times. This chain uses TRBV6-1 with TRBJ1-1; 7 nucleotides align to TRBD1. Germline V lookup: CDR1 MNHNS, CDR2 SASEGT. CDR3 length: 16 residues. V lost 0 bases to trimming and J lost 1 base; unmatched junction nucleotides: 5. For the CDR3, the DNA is TGTGCCAGCAGTGAAGCGCGGGCAGGGGGGAACACTGAAGCTTTCTTT. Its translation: CASSEARAGGNTEAFF.

CDR3 sequence (DNA): TGTGCCAGCAGAATAACAACTAATGAAAAACTGTTTTTT. Translating it yields CASRITTNEKLFF. J is TRBJ1-4 and V is TRBV7-8; D uncertain. The germline V and J ends were trimmed by 6 bases and 0 bases, with 5 bases remaining between them. This CDR3 contains 13 residues. The germline V gene encodes CDR1 SGHVS and CDR2 FQNEAQ.

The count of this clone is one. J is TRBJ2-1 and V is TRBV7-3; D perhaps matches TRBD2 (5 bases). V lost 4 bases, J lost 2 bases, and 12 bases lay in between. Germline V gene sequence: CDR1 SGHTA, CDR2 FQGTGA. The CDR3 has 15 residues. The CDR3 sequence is CASSSRGLPYNEQFF. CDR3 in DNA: TGTGCCAGCAGCTCAAGAGGGTTACCCTACAATGAGCAGTTCTTC.

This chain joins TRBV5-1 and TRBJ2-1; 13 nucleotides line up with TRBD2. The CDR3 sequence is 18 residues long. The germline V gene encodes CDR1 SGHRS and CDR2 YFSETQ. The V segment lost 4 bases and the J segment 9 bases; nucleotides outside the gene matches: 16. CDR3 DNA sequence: TGCGCCAGCAGCACGACTAGCGGGGGGCTTTTAGTCTTCGGTGAGCAGTTCTTC. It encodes CASSTTSGGLLVFGEQFF.

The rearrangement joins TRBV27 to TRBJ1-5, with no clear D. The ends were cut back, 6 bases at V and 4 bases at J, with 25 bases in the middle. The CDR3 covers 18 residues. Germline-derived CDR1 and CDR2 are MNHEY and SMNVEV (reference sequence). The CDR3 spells CASRSLIGSRSLNQPQHF. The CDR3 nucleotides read TGTGCCAGCAGATCTCTTATTGGCTCTCGTTCCTTAAATCAGCCCCAGCATTTT.

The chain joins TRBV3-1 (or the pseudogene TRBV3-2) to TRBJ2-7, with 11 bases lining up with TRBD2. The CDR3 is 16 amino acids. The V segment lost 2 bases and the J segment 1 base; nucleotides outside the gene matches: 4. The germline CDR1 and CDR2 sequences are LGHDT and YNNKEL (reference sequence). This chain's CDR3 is CASSQRRLAGSYEQYF. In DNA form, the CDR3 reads TGTGCCAGCAGCCAAAGGAGACTAGCGGGATCCTACGAGCAGTACTTC.

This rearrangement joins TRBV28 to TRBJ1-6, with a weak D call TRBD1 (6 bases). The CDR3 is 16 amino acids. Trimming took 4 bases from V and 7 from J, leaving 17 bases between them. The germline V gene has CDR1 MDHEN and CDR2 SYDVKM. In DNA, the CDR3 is TGTGCCAGCAGTTCGACGTACAGGGTACTAAATTCACCCCTCCACTTT. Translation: CASSSTYRVLNSPLHF.

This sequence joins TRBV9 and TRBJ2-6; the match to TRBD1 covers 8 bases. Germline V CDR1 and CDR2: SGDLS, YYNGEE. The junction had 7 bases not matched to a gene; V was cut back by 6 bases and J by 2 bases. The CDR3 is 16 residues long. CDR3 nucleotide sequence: TGTGCCAGCACCCAGGGGGCAGTTCCTGGGGCCAACGTCCTGACTTTC. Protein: CASTQGAVPGANVLTF.

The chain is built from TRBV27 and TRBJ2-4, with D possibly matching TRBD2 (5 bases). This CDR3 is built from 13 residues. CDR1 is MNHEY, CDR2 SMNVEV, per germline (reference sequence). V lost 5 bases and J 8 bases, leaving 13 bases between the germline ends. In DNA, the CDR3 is TGTGCCAGCAGTCGAGACCCGGAGGACATTCAGTACTTC. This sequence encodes CASSRDPEDIQYF.

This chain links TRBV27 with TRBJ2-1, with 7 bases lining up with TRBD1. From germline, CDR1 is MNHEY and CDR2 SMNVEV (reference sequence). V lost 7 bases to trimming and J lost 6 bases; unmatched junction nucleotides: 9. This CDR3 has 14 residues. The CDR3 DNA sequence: TGTGCCAGCACCGACAGGGATGGGGTCAATGAGCAGTTCTTC. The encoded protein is CASTDRDGVNEQFF.